This T cell receptor beta chain was recorded in a study of blood T cell repertoires in COVID-19. About the research overall: PBMCs, B-cell-depleted T cells, or T cells provided the cDNA or gDNA that made up the material.

Data came from immunoSEQ multiplex PCR; TCRdb stores just in-frame clones and leaves some out. Among 20,000 to 25,000 clones listed, around 90% were seen once. Germline lookup yields CDR1 SGHNT and CDR2 YYREEE (reference sequence). The trim removed 3 bases at V and 1 base at J, leaving 6 bases unmatched. There are 16 residues in the CDR3. Material for sequencing was peripheral blood. The chain couples TRBV5-4 to TRBJ2-3, with 9 nucleotides matching TRBD2. The receptor's source is a woman aged 70-85 years with active COVID-19. CDR3 loop: CASSSNIAGGTDTQYF. CDR3 nucleotides: TGTGCCAGCAGCTCTAATATAGCGGGAGGCACAGATACGCAGTATTTT.